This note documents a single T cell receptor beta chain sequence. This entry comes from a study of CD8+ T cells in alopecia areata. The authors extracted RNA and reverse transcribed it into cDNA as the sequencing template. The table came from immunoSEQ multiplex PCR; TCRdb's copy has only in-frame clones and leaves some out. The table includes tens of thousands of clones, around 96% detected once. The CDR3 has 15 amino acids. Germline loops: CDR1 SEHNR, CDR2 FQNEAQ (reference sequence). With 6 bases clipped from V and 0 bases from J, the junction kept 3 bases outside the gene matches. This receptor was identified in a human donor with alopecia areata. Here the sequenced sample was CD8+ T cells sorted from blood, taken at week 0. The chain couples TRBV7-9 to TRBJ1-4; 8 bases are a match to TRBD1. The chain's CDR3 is CASRAGGATNEKLFF. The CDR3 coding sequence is TGTGCCAGCAGGGCAGGGGGCGCAACTAATGAAAAACTGTTTTTT.